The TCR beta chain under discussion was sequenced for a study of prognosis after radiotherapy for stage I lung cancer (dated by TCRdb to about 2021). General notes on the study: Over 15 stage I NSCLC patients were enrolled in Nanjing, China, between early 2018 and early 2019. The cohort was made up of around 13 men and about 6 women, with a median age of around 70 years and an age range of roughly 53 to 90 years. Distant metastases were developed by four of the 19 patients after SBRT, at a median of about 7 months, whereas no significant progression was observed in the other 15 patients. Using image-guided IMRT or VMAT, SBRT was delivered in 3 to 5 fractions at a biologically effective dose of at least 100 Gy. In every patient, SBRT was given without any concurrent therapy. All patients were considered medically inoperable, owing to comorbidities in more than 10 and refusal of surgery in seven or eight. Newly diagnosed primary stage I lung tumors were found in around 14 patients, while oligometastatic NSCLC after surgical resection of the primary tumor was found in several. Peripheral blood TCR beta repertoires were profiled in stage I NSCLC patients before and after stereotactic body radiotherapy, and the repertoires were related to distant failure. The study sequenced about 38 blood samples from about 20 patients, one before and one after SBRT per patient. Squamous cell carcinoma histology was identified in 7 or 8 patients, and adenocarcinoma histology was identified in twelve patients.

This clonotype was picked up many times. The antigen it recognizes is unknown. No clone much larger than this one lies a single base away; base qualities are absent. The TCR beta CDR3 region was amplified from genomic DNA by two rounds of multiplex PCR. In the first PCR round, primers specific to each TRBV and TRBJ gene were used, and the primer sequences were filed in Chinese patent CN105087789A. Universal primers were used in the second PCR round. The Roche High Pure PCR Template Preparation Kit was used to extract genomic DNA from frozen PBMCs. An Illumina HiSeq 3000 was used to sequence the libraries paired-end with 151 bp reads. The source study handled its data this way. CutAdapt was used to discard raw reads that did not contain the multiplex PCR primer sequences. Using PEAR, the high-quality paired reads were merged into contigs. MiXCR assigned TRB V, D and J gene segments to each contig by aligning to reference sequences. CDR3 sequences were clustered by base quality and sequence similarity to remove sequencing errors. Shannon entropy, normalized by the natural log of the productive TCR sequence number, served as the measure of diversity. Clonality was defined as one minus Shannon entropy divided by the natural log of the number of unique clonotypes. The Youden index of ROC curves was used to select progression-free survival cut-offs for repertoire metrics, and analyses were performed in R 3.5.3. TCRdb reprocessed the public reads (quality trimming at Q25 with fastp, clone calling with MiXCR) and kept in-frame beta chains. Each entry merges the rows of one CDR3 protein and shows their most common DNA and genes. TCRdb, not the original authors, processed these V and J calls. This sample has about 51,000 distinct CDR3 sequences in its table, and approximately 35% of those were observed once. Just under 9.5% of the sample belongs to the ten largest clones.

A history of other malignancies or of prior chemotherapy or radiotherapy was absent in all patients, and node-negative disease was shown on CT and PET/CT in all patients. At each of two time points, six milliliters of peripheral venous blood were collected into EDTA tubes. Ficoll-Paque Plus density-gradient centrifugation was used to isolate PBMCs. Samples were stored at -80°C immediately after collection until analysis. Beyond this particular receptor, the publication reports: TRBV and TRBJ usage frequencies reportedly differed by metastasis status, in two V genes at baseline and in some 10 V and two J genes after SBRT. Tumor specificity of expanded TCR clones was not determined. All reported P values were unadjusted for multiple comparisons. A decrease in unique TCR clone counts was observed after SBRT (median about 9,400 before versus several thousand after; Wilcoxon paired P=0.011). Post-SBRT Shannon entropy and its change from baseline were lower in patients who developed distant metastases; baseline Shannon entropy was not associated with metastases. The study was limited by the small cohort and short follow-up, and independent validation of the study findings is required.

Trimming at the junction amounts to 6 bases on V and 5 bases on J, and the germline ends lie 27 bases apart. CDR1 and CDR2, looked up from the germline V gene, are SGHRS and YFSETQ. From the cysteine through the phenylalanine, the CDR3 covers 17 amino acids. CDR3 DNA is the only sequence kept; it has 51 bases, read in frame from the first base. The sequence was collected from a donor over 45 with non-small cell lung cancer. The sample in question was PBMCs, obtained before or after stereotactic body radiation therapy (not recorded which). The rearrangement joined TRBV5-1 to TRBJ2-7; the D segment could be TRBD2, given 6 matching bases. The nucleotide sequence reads TGCGCCAGCAACCCTTCCCCTACCGTGGGAGGAAATAACGAGCAGTACTTC. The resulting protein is CASNPSPTVGGNNEQYF. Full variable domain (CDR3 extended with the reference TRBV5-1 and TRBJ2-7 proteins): KAGVTQTPRYLIKTRGQQVTLSCSPISGHRSVSWYQQTPGQGLQFLFEYFSETQRNKGNFPGRFSGRQFSNSRSEMNVSTLELGDSALYLCASNPSPTVGGNNEQYFGPGTRLTVT.